The clone carrying this T cell receptor beta chain was found a few times. Its antigen is undetermined. Each TCR beta cDNA library carried unique molecular identifiers. cDNA molecules numbering 400,000 to 550,000 came from roughly 1 to 10 million T cells. MiXCR, run by TCRdb on the PCR reads, gives a single entry per CDR3 protein. This sample has approximately 350,000 distinct CDR3 sequences, with roughly 35% found just once. This specimen belongs to a study of post-analysis software for immune sequencing data. Study details: Both relapsing-remitting and secondary progressive multiple sclerosis featured among the disease courses, as did progressive-relapsing multiple sclerosis. Study-wide points: Controls had lower frequencies than patients of about 5 TRBV segments, which included TRBV5-6, TRBV5-1 and TRBV20-1. Controls showed significantly higher normalized Chao1 diversity than did multiple sclerosis patients.

CDR1 is MNHNS, CDR2 SASEGT, per germline. The CDR3 length is 14 residues. Deletions cut 3 bases from V and 7 bases from J, with 15 bases between. The sample was blood. This TCR was recovered from a girl aged 10 to 17 with multiple sclerosis. V usage is TRBV6-1 and J usage is TRBJ1-2, with a tentative D call TRBD1 (5 bases). CDR3 in DNA: TGTGCCAGCAGTGAGCCTACGGGGGTAATTGGCTACACCTTC. Amino acid sequence: CASSEPTGVIGYTF.